The T cell receptor (beta chain) under discussion was sequenced for a study of cytomegalovirus exposure and HLA in healthy donors. General observations from the study: Available immune exposure information covered CMV serostatus only. 150 to 200 TCR beta chains were listed as cytomegalovirus-associated. Reportedly, a later analysis found an Asian-associated ancestry cluster had fewer N-insertions than the roughly 700-donor mean. Some public TCRs appeared in many individuals, while most sequences were rare.

About this clone: What it binds is unknown.

Both 60 Vbeta primers and 13 Jbeta primers went into the PCR. Clones were sequenced by immunoSEQ multiplex PCR, and TCRdb holds only the in-frame ones, with some missing. This sample has 150,000 to 200,000 clones, with around 85% found just once. V was clipped by 7 bases and J by 7 bases; unmatched bases: 8. Germline V CDR1 and CDR2: MDHEN, SYDVKM. This CDR3 has 14 residues. Material: PBMCs. V usage is TRBV28 and J usage is TRBJ2-1, with 9 bases identical to TRBD2. This receptor was obtained from a boy aged 2-9 years in good health and CMV-seronegative. The CDR3 protein is CASIVGREGNEQFF. The CDR3, as DNA: TGTGCCAGCATAGTAGGGCGGGAGGGGAATGAGCAGTTCTTC.